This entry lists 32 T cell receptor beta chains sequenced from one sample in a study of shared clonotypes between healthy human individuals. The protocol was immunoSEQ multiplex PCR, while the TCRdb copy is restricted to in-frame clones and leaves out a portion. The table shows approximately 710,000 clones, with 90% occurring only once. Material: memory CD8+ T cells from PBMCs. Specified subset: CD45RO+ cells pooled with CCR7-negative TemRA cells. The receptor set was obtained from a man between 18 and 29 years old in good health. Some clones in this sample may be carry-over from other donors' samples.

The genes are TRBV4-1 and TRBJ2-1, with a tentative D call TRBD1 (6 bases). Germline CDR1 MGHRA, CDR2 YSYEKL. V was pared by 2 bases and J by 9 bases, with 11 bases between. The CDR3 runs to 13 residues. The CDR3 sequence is CASSQQGKPEQFF. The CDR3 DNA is TGCGCCAGCAGCCAACAGGGGAAGCCTGAGCAGTTCTTC.

The CDR3 DNA sequence: TGTGCCAGCAGTGACTCGAGGGTCGGCTACACCTTC. Translation: CASSDSRVGYTF. The chain joins TRBV6-4 to TRBJ1-2; D gene uncertain. Germline V CDR1 and CDR2: MRHNA, SNTAGT. With 0 bases removed from V and 8 bases from J, the gap between germline ends came to 7 bases. The CDR3 has 12 amino acids.

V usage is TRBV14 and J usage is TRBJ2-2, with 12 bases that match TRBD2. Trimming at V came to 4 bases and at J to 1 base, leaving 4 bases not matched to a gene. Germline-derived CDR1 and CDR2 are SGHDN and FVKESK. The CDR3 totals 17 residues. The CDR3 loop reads CASSPRLAGENTGELFF. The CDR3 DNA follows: TGTGCCAGCAGCCCCCGACTAGCGGGAGAGAACACCGGGGAGCTGTTTTTT.

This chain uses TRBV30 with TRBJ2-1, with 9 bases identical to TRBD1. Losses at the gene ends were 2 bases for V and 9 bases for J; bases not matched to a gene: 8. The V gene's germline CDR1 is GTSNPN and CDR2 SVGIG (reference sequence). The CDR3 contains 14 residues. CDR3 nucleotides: TGTGCCTGGAGTCCGGGACAGGGACTGGTTGAGCAGTTCTTC. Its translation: CAWSPGQGLVEQFF.

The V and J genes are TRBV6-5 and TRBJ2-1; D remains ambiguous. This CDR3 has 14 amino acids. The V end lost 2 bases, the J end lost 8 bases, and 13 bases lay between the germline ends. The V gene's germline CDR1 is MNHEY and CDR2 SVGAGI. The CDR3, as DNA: TGTGCCAGCAGTTACCTCGGGCTAGTCGATGAGCAGTTCTTC. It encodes CASSYLGLVDEQFF.

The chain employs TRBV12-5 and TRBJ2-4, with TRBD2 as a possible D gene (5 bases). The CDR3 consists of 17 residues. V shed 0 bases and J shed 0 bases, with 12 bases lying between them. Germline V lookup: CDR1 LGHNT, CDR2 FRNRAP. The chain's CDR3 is CASGLVGGHLAKNIQYF. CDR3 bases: TGTGCTAGTGGTTTGGTCGGAGGCCATCTAGCCAAAAACATTCAGTACTTC.

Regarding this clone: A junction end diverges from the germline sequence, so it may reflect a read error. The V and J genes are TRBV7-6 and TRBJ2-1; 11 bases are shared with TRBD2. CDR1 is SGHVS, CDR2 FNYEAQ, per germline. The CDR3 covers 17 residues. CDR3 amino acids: CASSLGRPGLADISLLF. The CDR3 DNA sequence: TGTGCCAGCAGCTTAGGCCGACCGGGACTAGCGGATATATCCCTCCTCTTC.

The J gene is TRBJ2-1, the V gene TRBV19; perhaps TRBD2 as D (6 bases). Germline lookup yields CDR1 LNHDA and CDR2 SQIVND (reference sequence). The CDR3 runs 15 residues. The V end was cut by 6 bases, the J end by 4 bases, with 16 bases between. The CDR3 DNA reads TGTGCCAGTAGCCCCGGGGGTAGCGGATACAATGAGCAGTTCTTC. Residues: CASSPGGSGYNEQFF. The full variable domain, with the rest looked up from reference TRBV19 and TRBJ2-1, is DGGITQSPKYLFRKEGQNVTLSCEQNLNHDAMYWYRQDPGQGLRLIYYSQIVNDFQKGDIAEGYSVSREKKESFPLTVTSAQKNPTAFYLCASSPGGSGYNEQFFGPGTRLTVL.

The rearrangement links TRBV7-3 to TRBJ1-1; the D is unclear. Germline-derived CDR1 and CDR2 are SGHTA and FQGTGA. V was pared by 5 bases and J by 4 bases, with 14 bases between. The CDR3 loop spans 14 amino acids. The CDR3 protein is CASSPSLGSTEAFF. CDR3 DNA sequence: TGTGCCAGCAGCCCCTCCCTGGGTAGCACTGAAGCTTTCTTT.

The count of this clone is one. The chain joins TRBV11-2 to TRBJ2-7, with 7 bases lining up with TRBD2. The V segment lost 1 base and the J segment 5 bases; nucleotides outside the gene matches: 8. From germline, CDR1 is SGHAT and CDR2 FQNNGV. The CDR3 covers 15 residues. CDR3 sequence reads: CASSLGGRVLDEQYF. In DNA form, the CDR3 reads TGTGCCAGCAGCTTAGGCGGGAGAGTCCTTGACGAGCAGTACTTC.

The CDR3 loop reads CASSSLTGGMPYEQYF. CDR3 DNA: TGTGCCAGTAGTTCTCTCACTGGCGGGATGCCCTACGAGCAGTACTTC. The chain uses TRBV19 and TRBJ2-7; TRBD2 might be the D (6 bases). Germline values: CDR1 LNHDA, CDR2 SQIVND (reference sequence). The length of the CDR3 is 16 residues. Deletions cut 5 bases from V and 2 bases from J, with 19 bases between.

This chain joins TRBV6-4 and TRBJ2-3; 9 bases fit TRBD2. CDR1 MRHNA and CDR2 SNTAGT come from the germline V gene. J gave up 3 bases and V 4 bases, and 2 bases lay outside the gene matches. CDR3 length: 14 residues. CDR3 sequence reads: CASSAGLATDTQYF. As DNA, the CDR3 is TGTGCCAGCAGTGCGGGACTAGCAACAGATACGCAGTATTTT.

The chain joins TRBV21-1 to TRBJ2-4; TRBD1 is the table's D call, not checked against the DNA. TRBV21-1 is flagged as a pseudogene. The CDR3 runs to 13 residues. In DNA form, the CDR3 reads TGTGCCAGCGTGGGGCAACTGGGAAACATTCAGTACTTC. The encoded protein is CASVGQLGNIQYF.

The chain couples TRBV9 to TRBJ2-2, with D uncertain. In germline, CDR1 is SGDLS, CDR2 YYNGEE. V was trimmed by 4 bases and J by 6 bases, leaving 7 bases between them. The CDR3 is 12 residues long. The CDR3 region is CASSPRPGELFF. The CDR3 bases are TGTGCCAGCAGCCCCCGTCCCGGGGAGCTGTTTTTT.

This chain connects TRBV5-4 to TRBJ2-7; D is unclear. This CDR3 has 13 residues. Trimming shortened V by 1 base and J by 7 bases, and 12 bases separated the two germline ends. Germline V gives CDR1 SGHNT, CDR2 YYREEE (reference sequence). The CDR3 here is CASSLTTSAEQYF. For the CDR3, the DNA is TGTGCCAGCAGCTTGACGACGAGTGCGGAGCAGTACTTC.

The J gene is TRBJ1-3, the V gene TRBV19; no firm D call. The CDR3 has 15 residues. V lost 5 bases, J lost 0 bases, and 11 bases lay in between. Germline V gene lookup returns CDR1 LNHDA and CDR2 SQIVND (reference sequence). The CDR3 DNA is TGTGCCAGTAGTTCAACAACCAACTCTGGAAACACCATATATTTT. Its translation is CASSSTTNSGNTIYF.

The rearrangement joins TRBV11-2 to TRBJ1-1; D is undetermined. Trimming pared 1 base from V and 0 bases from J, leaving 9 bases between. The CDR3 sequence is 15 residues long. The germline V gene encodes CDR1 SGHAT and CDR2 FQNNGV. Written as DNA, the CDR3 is TGTGCCAGCAGCTTAGTGGTAGGCCTGAACACTGAAGCTTTCTTT. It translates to CASSLVVGLNTEAFF.

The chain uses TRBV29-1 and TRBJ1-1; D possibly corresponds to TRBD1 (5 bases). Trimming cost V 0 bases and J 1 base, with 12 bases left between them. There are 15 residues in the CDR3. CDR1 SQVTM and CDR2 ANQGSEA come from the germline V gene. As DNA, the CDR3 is TGCAGCGTTGAAGATCCAGGGACTGCGAACACTGAAGCTTTCTTT. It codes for CSVEDPGTANTEAFF.

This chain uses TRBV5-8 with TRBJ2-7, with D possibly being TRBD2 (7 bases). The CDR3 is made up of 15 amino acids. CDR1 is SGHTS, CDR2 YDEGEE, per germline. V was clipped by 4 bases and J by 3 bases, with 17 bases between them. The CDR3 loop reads CASSPRGGGGYEQYF. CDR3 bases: TGTGCCAGCAGCCCAAGGGGGGGAGGGGGCTACGAGCAGTACTTC.

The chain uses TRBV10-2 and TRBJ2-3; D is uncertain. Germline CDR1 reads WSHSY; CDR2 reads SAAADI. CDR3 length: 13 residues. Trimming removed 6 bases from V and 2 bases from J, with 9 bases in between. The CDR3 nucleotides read TGCGCCAGCAGGGGTTGGGCCACAGATACGCAGTATTTT. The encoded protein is CASRGWATDTQYF.

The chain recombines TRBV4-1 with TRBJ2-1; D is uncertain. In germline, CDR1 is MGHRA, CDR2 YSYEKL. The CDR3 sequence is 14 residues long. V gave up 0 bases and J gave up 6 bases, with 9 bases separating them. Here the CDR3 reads CASSQDWGGNEQFF. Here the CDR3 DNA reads TGCGCCAGCAGCCAAGACTGGGGTGGCAATGAGCAGTTCTTC.

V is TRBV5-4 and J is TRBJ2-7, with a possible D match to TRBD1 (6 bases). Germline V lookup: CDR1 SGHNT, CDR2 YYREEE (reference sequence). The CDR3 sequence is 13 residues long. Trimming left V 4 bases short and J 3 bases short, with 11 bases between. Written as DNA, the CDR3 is TGTGCCAGCAGCGGACAGAGCTACTACGAGCAGTACTTC. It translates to CASSGQSYYEQYF.

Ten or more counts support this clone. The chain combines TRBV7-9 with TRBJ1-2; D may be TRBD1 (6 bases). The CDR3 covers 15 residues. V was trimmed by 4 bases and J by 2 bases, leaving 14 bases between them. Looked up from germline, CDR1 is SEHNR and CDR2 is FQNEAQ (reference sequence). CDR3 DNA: TGTGCCAGCAGCTCAACGGACAGAAACAACTATGGCTACACCTTC. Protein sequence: CASSSTDRNNYGYTF.

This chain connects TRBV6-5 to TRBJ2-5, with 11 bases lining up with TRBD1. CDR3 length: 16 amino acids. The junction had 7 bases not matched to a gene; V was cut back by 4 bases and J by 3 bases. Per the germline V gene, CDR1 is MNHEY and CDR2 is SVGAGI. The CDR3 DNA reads TGTGCCAGCAGTTCCGGGACAGGGGGTCTGGAAGAGACCCAGTACTTC. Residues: CASSSGTGGLEETQYF.

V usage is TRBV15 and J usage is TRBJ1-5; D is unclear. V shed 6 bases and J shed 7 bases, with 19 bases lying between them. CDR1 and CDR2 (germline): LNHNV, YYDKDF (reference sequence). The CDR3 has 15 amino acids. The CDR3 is CATSLALVGVQPQHF. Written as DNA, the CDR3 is TGTGCCACCAGTTTGGCTCTGGTTGGGGTCCAGCCCCAGCATTTT.

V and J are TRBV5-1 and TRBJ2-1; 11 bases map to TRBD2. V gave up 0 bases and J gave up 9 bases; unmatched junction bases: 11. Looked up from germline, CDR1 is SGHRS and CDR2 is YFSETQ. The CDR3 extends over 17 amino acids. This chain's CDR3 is CASSLAQLAGVSGEQFF. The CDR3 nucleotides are TGCGCCAGCAGCTTGGCACAACTAGCGGGAGTATCTGGTGAGCAGTTCTTC.

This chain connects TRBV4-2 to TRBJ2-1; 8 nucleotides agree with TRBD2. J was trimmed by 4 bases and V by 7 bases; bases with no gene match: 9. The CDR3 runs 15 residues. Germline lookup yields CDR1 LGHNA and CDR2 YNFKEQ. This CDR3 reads CASTTGLAGYNEQFF. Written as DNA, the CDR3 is TGTGCCAGCACTACTGGGCTAGCGGGTTACAATGAGCAGTTCTTC.

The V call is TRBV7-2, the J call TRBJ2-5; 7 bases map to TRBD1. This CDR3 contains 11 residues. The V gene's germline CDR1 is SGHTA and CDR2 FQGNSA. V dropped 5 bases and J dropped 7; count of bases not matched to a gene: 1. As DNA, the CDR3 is TGTGCCAGCAGCCCAGGGGGGACCCAGTACTTC. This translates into CASSPGGTQYF. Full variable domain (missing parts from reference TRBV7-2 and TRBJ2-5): GAGVSQSPSNKVTEKGKDVELRCDPISGHTALYWYRQSLGQGLEFLIYFQGNSAPDKSGLPSDRFSAERTGGSVSTLTIQRTQQEDSAVYLCASSPGGTQYFGPGTRLLVL.

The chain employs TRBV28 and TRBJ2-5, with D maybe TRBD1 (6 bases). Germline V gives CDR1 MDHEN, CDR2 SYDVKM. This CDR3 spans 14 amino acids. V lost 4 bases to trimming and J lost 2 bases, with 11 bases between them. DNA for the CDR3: TGTGCCAGCAGTTCCAACAGGGTACAAGAGACCCAGTACTTC. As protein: CASSSNRVQETQYF. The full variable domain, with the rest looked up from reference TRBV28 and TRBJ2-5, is DVKVTQSSRYLVKRTGEKVFLECVQDMDHENMFWYRQDPGLGLRLIYFSYDVKMKEKGDIPEGYSVSREKKERFSLILESASTNQTSMYLCASSSNRVQETQYFGPGTRLLVL.

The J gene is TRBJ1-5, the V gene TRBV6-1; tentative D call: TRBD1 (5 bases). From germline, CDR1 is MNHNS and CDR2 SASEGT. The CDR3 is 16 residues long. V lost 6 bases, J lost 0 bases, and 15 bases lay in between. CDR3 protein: CASREQAVYSNQPQHF. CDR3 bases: TGTGCCAGCAGGGAACAGGCGGTTTATAGCAATCAGCCCCAGCATTTT.

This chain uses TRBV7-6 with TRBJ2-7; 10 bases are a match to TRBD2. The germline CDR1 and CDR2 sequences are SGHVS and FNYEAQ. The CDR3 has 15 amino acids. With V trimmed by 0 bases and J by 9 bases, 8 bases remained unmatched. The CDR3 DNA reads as TGTGCCAGCAGCTTAGCGGCTAGCGGGAGAAACCCGCAGTACTTC. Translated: CASSLAASGRNPQYF.

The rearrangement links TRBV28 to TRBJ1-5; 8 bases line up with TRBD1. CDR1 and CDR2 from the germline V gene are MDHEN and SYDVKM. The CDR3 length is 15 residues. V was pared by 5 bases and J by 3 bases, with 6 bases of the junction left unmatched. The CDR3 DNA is TGTGCCAGCAGTGAAGACAGGGGTGACAATCAGCCCCAGCATTTT. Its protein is CASSEDRGDNQPQHF.